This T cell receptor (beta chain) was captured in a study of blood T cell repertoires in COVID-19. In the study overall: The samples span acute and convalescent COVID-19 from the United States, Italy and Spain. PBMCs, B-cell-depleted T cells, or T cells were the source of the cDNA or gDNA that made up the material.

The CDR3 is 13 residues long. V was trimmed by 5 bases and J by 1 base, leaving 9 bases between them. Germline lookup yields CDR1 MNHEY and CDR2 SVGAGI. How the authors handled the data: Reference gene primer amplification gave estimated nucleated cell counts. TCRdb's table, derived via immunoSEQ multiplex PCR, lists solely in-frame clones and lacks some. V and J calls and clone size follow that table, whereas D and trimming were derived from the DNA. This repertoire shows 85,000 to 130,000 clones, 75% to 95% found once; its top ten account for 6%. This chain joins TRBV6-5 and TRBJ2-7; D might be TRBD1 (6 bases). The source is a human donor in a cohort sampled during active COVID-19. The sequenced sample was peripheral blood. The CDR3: CASSPTGSYEQYF. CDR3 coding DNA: TGTGCCAGCAGTCCGACAGGTTCCTACGAGCAGTACTTC.